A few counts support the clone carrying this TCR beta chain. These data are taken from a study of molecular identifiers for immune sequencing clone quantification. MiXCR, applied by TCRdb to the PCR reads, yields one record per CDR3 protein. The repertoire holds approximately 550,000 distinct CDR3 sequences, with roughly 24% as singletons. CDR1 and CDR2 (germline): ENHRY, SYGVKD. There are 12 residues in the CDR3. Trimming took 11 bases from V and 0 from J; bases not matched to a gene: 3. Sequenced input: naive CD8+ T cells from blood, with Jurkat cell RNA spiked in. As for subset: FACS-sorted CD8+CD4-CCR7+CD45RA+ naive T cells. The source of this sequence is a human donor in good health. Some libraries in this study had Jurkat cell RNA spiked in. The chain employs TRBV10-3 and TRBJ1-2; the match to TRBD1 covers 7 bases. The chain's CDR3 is CAVGTANYGYTF. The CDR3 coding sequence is TGTGCCGTTGGGACAGCTAACTATGGCTACACCTTC.